This T cell receptor beta chain was captured by sequencing in a study of blood T cell repertoires in COVID-19. Participants reported their clinical history, and cohort assignment relied on those reports. Measured with immunoSEQ multiplex PCR; TCRdb has only the in-frame clones, and not every one. The sample consists of 150,000 to 200,000 clones, 80% of them appearing once. This clone was seen just once. V trimming: 5 bases; J trimming: 4 bases; junction bases outside the gene matches: 10. This CDR3 has 15 residues. Germline V gene lookup returns CDR1 KGHSH and CDR2 LQKENI. Sequencing input: PBMCs or T cells enriched from blood (not recorded which). The chain links TRBV18 to TRBJ1-2; 7 bases align to TRBD1. This TCR derives from a man between 40 and 49 years old who had recovered from COVID-19. The DNA for the CDR3 is TGTGCCAGCTCAATAACTGACAGGGAGCTCTATGGCTACACCTTC. Amino acids: CASSITDRELYGYTF.